Given below is one T cell receptor (beta chain) in context. Its specificity is unknown. Germline CDR1 is SNHLY and CDR2 is FYNNEI. The CDR3 is 16 residues long. The ends lost 3 bases at V and 5 bases at J; junction bases unmatched: 5. The data stem from a study of cytomegalovirus exposure and HLA in healthy donors. Study in general: From HLA-typed donors, an early data release held 70 million to 100 million unique TCRs. Study-level results: Most TCR sequences showed up rarely, but some public TCRs showed up in many donors. It was likely that a cluster of highly shared sequence variants was a sequencing artifact.

Likely unrecorded immune exposures existed in these nominally healthy donors. PCR primers comprised 60 Vbeta and 13 Jbeta primers. Profiled with immunoSEQ multiplex PCR; TCRdb holds only in-frame clones, not every one. The sample carries hundreds of thousands of clones, roughly 78% recorded once. Sequenced sample: PBMCs. V is TRBV2 and J is TRBJ2-2; 11 positions match TRBD1. The TCR originated in a boy between 10 and 17 years old in good health and CMV-seronegative. CDR3 nucleotides: TGTGCCAGCAGTGACGAGGGGACAGGGGGGACCGGGGAGCTGTTTTTT. Translation: CASSDEGTGGTGELFF.